This is a list of T cell receptor beta chains from one sample in a study of cytomegalovirus exposure and HLA in healthy donors. Clones were sequenced by immunoSEQ multiplex PCR, and TCRdb holds only the in-frame ones, with some missing. This sample has some 150,000 clones, with 75% found just once. The sample taken for sequencing was PBMCs. These receptors were taken from a man in his forties in good health and CMV-seronegative. Both conserved end residues are part of each CDR3. A D gene is named only where the DNA matches it firmly.

cdr3_length j_call d_call v_call cdr3_aa
19 TRBJ2-3 TRBD1 TRBV11-3 CASSQQGARIKGHTDTQYF
13 TRBJ2-7 NA TRBV6-5 CASRLRGANEQYF
16 TRBJ1-4 TRBD1 TRBV30 CAWSSEAQGFVEKLFF
17 TRBJ2-3 TRBD2 TRBV18 CASSPTRGGPSTDTQYF
14 TRBJ2-7 TRBD1 TRBV7-8 CASSPDRGPYEQYF
14 TRBJ1-1 NA TRBV4-1 CASSPSEENTEAFF
13 TRBJ1-3 NA TRBV10-3 CATRRSSGNTIYF
13 TRBJ2-5 TRBD1 TRBV6-5 CASKSGGFETQYF
16 TRBJ2-6 TRBD1 TRBV13 CASSGTGEFGANVLTF
13 TRBJ1-2 NA TRBV7-2 CASSWGREEGYTF
12 TRBJ2-7 TRBD1 TRBV5-4 CASTSGGYEQYF
14 TRBJ2-1 TRBD1 TRBV2 CASLRDRGTNEQFF
12 TRBJ2-3 NA TRBV7-9 CASIQGTDTQYF
16 TRBJ1-6 NA TRBV7-9 CASSLAYGGGGSPLHF